These T cell receptor beta chains were read from a single sample in a study of cytomegalovirus exposure and HLA in healthy donors. Sequencing used immunoSEQ multiplex PCR; TCRdb keeps in-frame clones, though not all of them. This sample has around 61,000 clones, with 89% found just once. Input material: PBMCs. The receptors derive from a man between 25 and 39 years old in good health and CMV-seropositive. Each CDR3 is given with its conserved first and last residue. D genes are given only for firm matches. A row's size may be missing; if present it is once, few, many or a size class.

D: -; size: -; V: TRBV4-1; J: TRBJ1-2; CDR3: CASSQALPGNKQDYGYTF; DNA: TGCGCCAGCAGCCAAGCGCTCCCGGGAAACAAGCAGGACTATGGCTACACCTTC
D: -; size: -; V: TRBV18; J: TRBJ2-5; CDR3: CASSDRTHQETQYF; DNA: TGTGCCAGCTCGGATAGGACACACCAAGAGACCCAGTACTTC
D: -; size: -; V: TRBV7-2; J: TRBJ1-1; CDR3: CASSLVGTAEAFF; DNA: TGTGCCAGCAGCTTAGTTGGAACAGCAGAAGCTTTCTTT
D: TRBD1; size: -; V: TRBV19; J: TRBJ1-2; CDR3: CASSPREGALGGYTF; DNA: TGTGCCAGTAGTCCCCGAGAGGGGGCGTTAGGTGGCTACACCTTC
D: -; size: -; V: TRBV25-1; J: TRBJ1-1; CDR3: CASSEFLGENTEAFF; DNA: TGTGCCAGCAGTGAATTCTTGGGAGAAAACACTGAAGCTTTCTTT
D: TRBD2; size: -; V: TRBV5-4; J: TRBJ2-5; CDR3: CASSSRLAGRQETQYF; DNA: TGTGCCAGCAGCTCTCGACTAGCGGGAAGACAAGAGACCCAGTACTTC
D: -; size: -; V: TRBV18; J: TRBJ1-4; CDR3: CASSLNGGPNEKLFF; DNA: TGTGCCAGCTCACTTAACGGGGGACCAAATGAAAAACTGTTTTTT
D: -; size: -; V: TRBV9; J: TRBJ1-2; CDR3: CASSVGPRANNYGYTF; DNA: TGTGCCAGCAGCGTAGGCCCTCGAGCCAATAACTATGGCTACACCTTC
D: -; size: -; V: TRBV7-9; J: TRBJ1-1; CDR3: CASSQIDRKAEAFF; DNA: TGTGCCAGCAGTCAGATAGACAGGAAGGCTGAAGCTTTCTTT
D: -; size: -; V: TRBV5-6; J: TRBJ1-1; CDR3: CASSQLRGLTEAFF; DNA: TGTGCCAGCAGCCAGCTGCGGGGGCTTACTGAAGCTTTCTTT
D: -; size: few; V: TRBV25-1; J: TRBJ1-1; CDR3: CASSDPYFNTEAFF; DNA: TGTGCCAGCAGTGACCCGTATTTCAACACTGAAGCTTTCTTT
D: -; size: -; V: TRBV30; J: TRBJ1-4; CDR3: CAWSVDFEEKLFF; DNA: TGTGCCTGGAGTGTTGATTTCGAGGAAAAACTGTTTTTT
D: TRBD1; size: -; V: TRBV10-3; J: TRBJ2-3; CDR3: CATDRQGLADTQYF; DNA: TGTGCCACCGACCGACAGGGGCTAGCGGATACGCAGTATTTT
D: -; size: -; V: TRBV5-4; J: TRBJ2-1; CDR3: CASSLGESSYNEQFF; DNA: TGTGCCAGCAGCTTGGGGGAGAGCTCCTACAATGAGCAGTTCTTC
D: -; size: -; V: TRBV29-1; J: TRBJ1-5; CDR3: CSVEGGGNQPQHF; DNA: TGCAGCGTTGAAGGCGGGGGAAATCAGCCCCAGCATTTT
D: -; size: -; V: TRBV28; J: TRBJ2-1; CDR3: CASSLVSSYNEQFF; DNA: TGTGCCAGCAGCCTAGTGAGCTCCTACAATGAGCAGTTCTTC
D: TRBD1; size: -; V: TRBV7-9; J: TRBJ1-1; CDR3: CASVGTANTEAFF; DNA: TGTGCCAGCGTAGGGACAGCGAACACTGAAGCTTTCTTT
D: -; size: once; V: TRBV7-6; J: TRBJ1-4; CDR3: CASSSGTGDEKLFF; DNA: TGTGCCAGCAGCTCAGGGACGGGGGATGAAAAACTGTTTTTT
D: TRBD2; size: -; V: TRBV5-4; J: TRBJ2-5; CDR3: CASSPRREQETQYF; DNA: TGTGCCAGCAGCCCTAGGCGGGAGCAAGAGACCCAGTACTTC
D: -; size: once; V: TRBV28; J: TRBJ2-7; CDR3: CASSPSEGQDEQYF; DNA: TGTGCCAGCAGTCCCTCAGAGGGCCAGGACGAGCAGTACTTC
D: TRBD2; size: -; V: TRBV7-9; J: TRBJ2-1; CDR3: CASSLLAGSYNEQFF; DNA: TGTGCCAGCAGCTTACTAGCGGGTTCCTACAATGAGCAGTTCTTC
D: TRBD1; size: -; V: TRBV5-1; J: TRBJ1-2; CDR3: CASSFGTGGRDGYTF; DNA: TGCGCCAGCAGCTTCGGGACAGGGGGAAGGGATGGCTACACCTTC
D: -; size: once; V: TRBV11-3; J: TRBJ1-2; CDR3: CASSLDSFGYTF; DNA: TGTGCCAGCAGCCTGGACAGTTTTGGCTACACCTTC
D: TRBD1; size: -; V: TRBV5-1; J: TRBJ1-3; CDR3: CASSSAWDRSSGNTIYF; DNA: TGCGCCAGCAGCTCGGCTTGGGACAGGAGCTCTGGAAACACCATATATTTT
D: -; size: -; V: TRBV9; J: TRBJ1-1; CDR3: CASSVSIQGSSNTEAFF; DNA: TGTGCCAGCAGCGTATCTATACAGGGCTCCTCGAACACTGAAGCTTTCTTT
D: -; size: -; V: TRBV23-1; J: TRBJ1-1; CDR3: CASSHPRTAKMNTEAFF; DNA: TGCGCCAGCAGTCACCCAAGGACAGCCAAGATGAACACTGAAGCTTTCTTT
D: TRBD1; size: -; V: TRBV5-1; J: TRBJ1-2; CDR3: CASSLGRGQDGYTF; DNA: TGCGCCAGCAGCTTGGGGAGGGGACAGGATGGCTACACCTTC
D: TRBD1; size: -; V: TRBV7-2; J: TRBJ2-3; CDR3: CASSYRTGRTDTQYF; DNA: TGTGCCAGCAGCTACCGGACAGGCCGCACAGATACGCAGTATTTT
D: TRBD1; size: -; V: TRBV7-8; J: TRBJ2-7; CDR3: CASSFSRDSTYEQYF; DNA: TGTGCCAGCAGCTTTAGCCGGGACAGTACCTACGAGCAGTACTTC
D: -; size: -; V: TRBV7-3; J: TRBJ1-1; CDR3: CASSQGPQNTEAFF; DNA: TGTGCCAGCAGCCAGGGGCCTCAGAACACTGAAGCTTTCTTT
D: TRBD1; size: once; V: TRBV28; J: TRBJ2-7; CDR3: CASVRTGLYEQYF; DNA: TGTGCCAGCGTTCGGACAGGGCTTTACGAGCAGTACTTC
D: TRBD2; size: -; V: TRBV5-4; J: TRBJ2-2; CDR3: CASSSWTSGSGGELFF; DNA: TGTGCCAGCAGCTCCTGGACTAGCGGGAGTGGCGGGGAGCTGTTTTTT
D: -; size: -; V: TRBV6-5; J: TRBJ2-3; CDR3: CASSPTRQRPDTQYF; DNA: TGTGCCAGCAGTCCGACCCGGCAGCGTCCAGATACGCAGTATTTT
D: TRBD2; size: -; V: TRBV7-8; J: TRBJ2-1; CDR3: CASSYSLAGGDNEQFF; DNA: TGTGCCAGCAGCTACAGCCTAGCGGGAGGGGACAATGAGCAGTTCTTC
D: TRBD2; size: -; V: TRBV18; J: TRBJ2-7; CDR3: CASSPGASGRNEQYF; DNA: TGTGCCAGCTCACCAGGGGCTAGCGGGAGGAACGAGCAGTACTTC
D: TRBD2; size: few; V: TRBV18; J: TRBJ2-7; CDR3: CASSLAGTTRYEQYF; DNA: TGTGCCAGCTCACTAGCCGGGACTACCCGCTACGAGCAGTACTTC
D: -; size: once; V: TRBV28; J: TRBJ2-7; CDR3: CASSLKYFYEQYF; DNA: TGTGCCAGCAGTTTAAAATATTTTTACGAGCAGTACTTC
D: TRBD2; size: -; V: TRBV4-2; J: TRBJ2-7; CDR3: CASSQDLGAIAGAPYEQYF; DNA: TGTGCCAGCAGCCAAGATCTGGGGGCTATAGCGGGAGCCCCCTACGAGCAGTACTTC
D: TRBD1; size: few; V: TRBV19; J: TRBJ2-7; CDR3: CASNPNGDRRHEQYF; DNA: TGTGCCAGTAATCCTAACGGGGACAGGAGACACGAGCAGTACTTC
D: -; size: -; V: TRBV19; J: TRBJ2-2; CDR3: CASSTPQRGGTGELFF; DNA: TGTGCCAGTAGTACCCCACAAAGAGGGGGCACCGGGGAGCTGTTTTTT
D: -; size: -; V: TRBV27; J: TRBJ1-5; CDR3: CASVLDWQGFLSNQPQHF; DNA: TGTGCCAGCGTCCTCGATTGGCAGGGGTTCCTTAGCAATCAGCCCCAGCATTTT
D: TRBD1; size: -; V: TRBV6-5; J: TRBJ1-1; CDR3: CASSYSGQCEAFF; DNA: TGTGCCAGCAGTTACTCGGGACAGTGTGAAGCTTTCTTT
D: -; size: few; V: TRBV9; J: TRBJ2-7; CDR3: CASSVESGVDEQYF; DNA: TGTGCCAGCAGCGTAGAATCAGGGGTAGACGAGCAGTACTTC
D: -; size: -; V: TRBV28; J: TRBJ1-2; CDR3: CASSPRGVLLGGYTF; DNA: TGTGCCAGCAGTCCGCGGGGGGTCCTCTTAGGAGGCTACACCTTC
D: -; size: few; V: TRBV19; J: TRBJ1-3; CDR3: CASSSSRDSLGNTIYF; DNA: TGTGCCAGTAGTAGCTCTCGGGACTCTCTGGGAAACACCATATATTTT
D: -; size: -; V: TRBV2; J: TRBJ2-7; CDR3: CASSEAHQTIYEQYF; DNA: TGTGCCAGCAGTGAAGCGCACCAAACTATCTACGAGCAGTACTTC
D: -; size: -; V: TRBV4-1; J: TRBJ2-1; CDR3: CASSQSGGSSYNEQFF; DNA: TGCGCCAGCAGCCAGTCAGGGGGGAGCTCCTACAATGAGCAGTTCTTC
D: -; size: -; V: TRBV18; J: TRBJ2-7; CDR3: CASSPTRLSSYEQYF; DNA: TGTGCCAGCTCACCTACCCGGTTGAGCTCCTACGAGCAGTACTTC
D: -; size: -; V: TRBV2; J: TRBJ2-1; CDR3: CASSALAGGRNEQFF; DNA: TGTGCCAGCAGTGCCCTAGCCGGAGGTAGGAATGAGCAGTTCTTC
D: -; size: -; V: TRBV9; J: TRBJ1-4; CDR3: CASSVAAHATNEKLFF; DNA: TGTGCCAGCAGCGTAGCTGCGCATGCAACTAATGAAAAACTGTTTTTT
D: -; size: -; V: TRBV6-1; J: TRBJ2-7; CDR3: CASSEPNVSYEQYF; DNA: TGTGCCAGCAGTGAACCTAACGTTTCCTACGAGCAGTACTTC
D: TRBD1; size: -; V: TRBV11-3; J: TRBJ2-3; CDR3: CASSLIGGRVDTQYF; DNA: TGTGCCAGCAGCTTGATAGGGGGCCGAGTGGATACGCAGTATTTT
D: -; size: -; V: TRBV30; J: TRBJ2-3; CDR3: CAWSLGAADTQYF; DNA: TGTGCCTGGAGTCTGGGTGCGGCGGATACGCAGTATTTT
D: -; size: few; V: TRBV30; J: TRBJ2-3; CDR3: CAWSIRDTDTQYF; DNA: TGTGCCTGGAGTATCAGGGACACAGATACGCAGTATTTT
D: TRBD2; size: -; V: TRBV11-2; J: TRBJ2-2; CDR3: CASSRAGANTGELFF; DNA: TGTGCCAGCAGCAGGGCGGGAGCGAACACCGGGGAGCTGTTTTTT
D: TRBD1; size: -; V: TRBV5-1; J: TRBJ1-1; CDR3: CASSLEGATNTEAFF; DNA: TGCGCCAGCAGCTTGGAGGGGGCGACGAACACTGAAGCTTTCTTT
D: -; size: -; V: TRBV19; J: TRBJ2-2; CDR3: CASSVRVTGELFF; DNA: TGTGCCAGTAGTGTTAGAGTCACCGGGGAGCTGTTTTTT
D: -; size: -; V: TRBV6-1; J: TRBJ1-4; CDR3: CASSDPRVGEKLFF; DNA: TGTGCCAGCAGTGATCCGAGGGTGGGAGAAAAACTGTTTTTT
D: TRBD2; size: few; V: TRBV4-1; J: TRBJ2-3; CDR3: CASSQGVAGAPKDTQYF; DNA: TGCGCCAGCAGCCAAGGGGTAGCGGGAGCCCCCAAGGATACGCAGTATTTT